Presented here are 10 T cell receptor beta chains from one specimen sequenced in a study of cytomegalovirus exposure and HLA in healthy donors. PCR was performed using 60 Vbeta and 13 Jbeta primers. Generated by immunoSEQ multiplex PCR, the TCRdb table keeps only in-frame clones and is missing some. The sample contains roughly 130,000 clones, 80% of which appear only once. Sequences were obtained from PBMCs. The origin of the receptors is a man aged 25-45 years in good health and CMV-seronegative.

The V and J genes are TRBV28 and TRBJ2-5, with D perhaps matching TRBD1 (5 bases). Trimming left V 8 bases short and J 2 bases short, with 15 bases between. Germline assignment: CDR1 MDHEN and CDR2 SYDVKM. The CDR3 length is 14 residues. CDR3 sequence reads: CASSDRALQETQYF. In DNA, the CDR3 is TGTGCCAGCTCCGACAGAGCGCTTCAAGAGACCCAGTACTTC.

The chain links TRBV28 to TRBJ2-5, with 9 bases fitting TRBD1. Germline CDR1 MDHEN, CDR2 SYDVKM. The CDR3 is 16 residues long. V trimming: 5 bases; J trimming: 7 bases; junction bases outside the gene matches: 14. Here the CDR3 DNA reads TGTGCCAGCAGTCTAATGACAGGGGGAGTCGGAGGGACCCAGTACTTC. Its translation is CASSLMTGGVGGTQYF.

The chain couples TRBV6-1 to TRBJ2-7, with D maybe TRBD1 (8 bases). The ends were cut back, 8 bases at V and 2 bases at J, with 16 bases in the middle. The CDR3 covers 14 residues. CDR1 is MNHNS and CDR2 is SASEGT in the germline V gene. The CDR3 protein is CASYGGGQAYEQYF. DNA of the CDR3: TGTGCCAGCTATGGGGGGGGACAGGCCTACGAGCAGTACTTC.

Only a few counts were recorded for this clone. The chain joins TRBV27 to TRBJ2-3; D possibly corresponds to TRBD2 (7 bases). The germline CDR1 and CDR2 sequences are MNHEY and SMNVEV (reference sequence). The ends were cut back, 8 bases at V and 1 base at J, with 16 bases in the middle. The CDR3 is made up of 15 amino acids. Written as DNA, the CDR3 is TGTGCCAGCGCGGGGGCAGGGTTGGGCACAGATACGCAGTATTTT. Translating it yields CASAGAGLGTDTQYF.

J is TRBJ2-1 and V is TRBV20-1, with D unclear. Trimming took off 1 base at V and 5 bases at J, with 3 bases between the two ends. Per the germline V gene, CDR1 is DFQATT and CDR2 is SNEGSKA (reference sequence). The CDR3 consists of 11 residues. The CDR3 region is CSARGHNEQFF. CDR3 DNA sequence: TGCAGTGCTAGAGGGCACAATGAGCAGTTCTTC.

The chain combines TRBV28 with TRBJ1-2, with TRBD1 matching over 7 bases. The CDR3 spans 14 residues. From germline, CDR1 is MDHEN and CDR2 SYDVKM. Germline trimming cut 7 bases from V and 0 bases from J; bases unmatched to any gene: 5. The CDR3 is CASIPGTANYGYTF. CDR3 nucleotide sequence: TGTGCCAGCATTCCCGGGACAGCTAACTATGGCTACACCTTC.

This clone was seen only once. The V call is TRBV7-3, the J call TRBJ1-1; possibly TRBD1 for D (6 bases). The CDR3 contains 13 residues. Germline CDR1 is SGHTA and CDR2 is FQGTGA. Trimming stripped 4 bases from V and 6 bases from J, with 12 bases between. DNA of the CDR3: TGTGCCAGCAGCTCAAACACAGGGTCTGAAGCTTTCTTT. Encoded protein: CASSSNTGSEAFF.

The gene calls are TRBV15 and TRBJ2-1; possible D gene TRBD2, 6 bases. Per the germline V gene, CDR1 is LNHNV and CDR2 is YYDKDF (reference sequence). This CDR3 has 13 residues. V lost 3 bases and J lost 7, with 10 bases in between. The CDR3 region is CATSRHSGNEQFF. The DNA for the CDR3 is TGTGCCACCAGCAGGCATAGCGGAAATGAGCAGTTCTTC. Filled out from reference TRBV15 and TRBJ2-1, the complete variable domain reads DAMVIQNPRYQVTQFGKPVTLSCSQTLNHNVMYWYQQKSSQAPKLLFHYYDKDFNNEADTPDNFQSRRPNTSFCFLDIRSPGLGDTAMYLCATSRHSGNEQFFGPGTRLTVL.

The J gene is TRBJ1-2, the V gene TRBV15; a possible D gene is TRBD1 (5 bases). This CDR3 has 13 amino acids. Looked up from germline, CDR1 is LNHNV and CDR2 is YYDKDF (reference sequence). Trimming took 6 bases from V and 8 from J, leaving 16 bases between them. The CDR3 sequence is CATSMGLEGGYTF. The CDR3 coding sequence is TGTGCCACCAGTATGGGGCTGGAAGGCGGCTACACCTTC. The variable domain in full, with the rest retrieved from reference TRBV15 and TRBJ1-2, is DAMVIQNPRYQVTQFGKPVTLSCSQTLNHNVMYWYQQKSSQAPKLLFHYYDKDFNNEADTPDNFQSRRPNTSFCFLDIRSPGLGDTAMYLCATSMGLEGGYTFGSGTRLTVV.

This chain uses TRBV15 with TRBJ2-7, with D maybe TRBD1 (6 bases). CDR1 and CDR2 from the germline V gene are LNHNV and YYDKDF (reference sequence). V was trimmed by 3 bases and J by 6 bases, leaving 15 bases between them. The CDR3 length is 14 residues. Here the CDR3 reads CATSSRTTGSEQYF. The CDR3 DNA reads as TGTGCCACCAGCAGCCGCACTACAGGGTCCGAGCAGTACTTC.